A selection of T cell receptor beta chains follows, all from one sample in a study of CD8+CD57+ T cells in acquired aplastic anemia. TCRdb re-called the reads through MiXCR, storing one row per CDR3 protein. The repertoire holds 180,000 or so distinct CDR3 sequences, with 35% to 50% as singletons. The sequencing input was sorted CD4+, CD8+, or CD8+CD57+ T cells (not recorded which) from PBMCs. The source of these receptors is a human donor in good health. Both conserved end residues are part of each CDR3.

v_gene,CDR3aa
TRBV5-4,CASSRQNNEQFF
TRBV19,CASTPVRDYSGNTIYF
TRBV19,CASSSPGQGITDTQYF
TRBV20-1,CSGTNQGRSYEQYF
TRBV6-1,CASSRTGESGNTIYF
TRBV20-1,CSARPQGGGQPQHF
TRBV7-8,CASSLDDRLTTFF
TRBV11-1,CATRNSGPTYNEQFF
TRBV19,CATREDGYTF
TRBV29-1,CSVEGRGVTSGRATDTQYF
TRBV19,CASSVAGQGNYGYTF
TRBV20-1,CSARPVGVDTQYF
TRBV20-1,CSAQHTEAFF
TRBV20-1,CSANRVVDQPQHF
TRBV29-1,CSVEGDSGYEQYF
TRBV4-1,CASSQVRDSYSNQPQHF
TRBV6-1,CASSVLTF
TRBV20-1,CSASPDRVDSPLHF
TRBV5-1,CASSSGGTGGVGEQFF
TRBV7-2,CASSPGTWVNEQFF
TRBV12-5,CASGLVPSIF
TRBV29-1,CSVRGDRALYGYTF
TRBV6-2/TRBV6-3,CASSRAGGETQYF
TRBV30,CELIGTSKVAKNIQYF
TRBV20-1,CSAMGLAGFSSYEQYF
TRBV27,CASANRGNQPQHF
TRBV19,CASSSRGEETQYF
TRBV20-1,CSAPDSFVHQPQHF
TRBV5-4,CASSLGLSNNEQFF
TRBV5-5,CASSFYFPPQHF
TRBV19,CASSNRDYEQYF
TRBV6-5,CASSYQGTGTYGYTF
TRBV6-1,CASSERPGVRETQYF
TRBV5-1,CASILQGRGGDTQYF
TRBV20-1,CSAPVYEETQYF
TRBV20-1,CSARGGPWEQYF
TRBV19,CAGSRVHNTGELFF
TRBV3-1,CASSQEYTTGSPLHF
TRBV19,CASRLKASGANVLTF
TRBV15,CATSREGVGRDPLHF
TRBV6-1,CASSRRPGTGGDEQYF
TRBV6-5,CASRYDRGRNSPLHF
TRBV7-8,CASSFARTSGSDEQFF
TRBV10-3,CAIRTLGQGISPLHF
TRBV6-1,CAYGGQGASGGYTF
TRBV5-1,CASSRGQGSPYGYTF
TRBV5-1,CASSLVQGGEQFF
TRBV24-1,CATYNLGNSNSPLHF
TRBV15,CATVWGSLNTEAFF
TRBV2,CASSDPGWEGTKNIQYF
TRBV29-1,CSVGLGSSYNEQFF
TRBV7-9,CASSSEGNEQFF
TRBV29-1,CSVPDRGLAGGSTDTQYF
TRBV12-3/TRBV12-4,CASSEGVFEQYF
TRBV14,CASSPAPGTNEKLFF
TRBV2,CASSVSSGSTMQYF
TRBV10-3,CAISVSGYKDGYTF
TRBV7-2,CASSLGTNEQFF
TRBV7-8,CASSLGTSGGSGIF